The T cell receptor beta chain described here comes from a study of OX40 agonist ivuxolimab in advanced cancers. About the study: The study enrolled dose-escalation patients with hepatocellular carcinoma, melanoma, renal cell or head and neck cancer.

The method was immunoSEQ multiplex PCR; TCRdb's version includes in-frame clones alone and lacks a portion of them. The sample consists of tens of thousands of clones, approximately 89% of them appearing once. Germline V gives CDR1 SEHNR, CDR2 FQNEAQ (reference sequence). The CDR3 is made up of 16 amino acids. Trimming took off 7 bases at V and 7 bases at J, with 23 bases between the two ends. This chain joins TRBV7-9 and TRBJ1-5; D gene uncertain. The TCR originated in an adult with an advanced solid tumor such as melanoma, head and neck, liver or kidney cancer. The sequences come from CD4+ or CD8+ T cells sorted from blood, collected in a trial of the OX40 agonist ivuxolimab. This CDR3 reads CASTPIGRGREQPQHF. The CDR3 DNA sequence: TGTGCCAGCACCCCAATCGGGCGAGGGCGGGAGCAGCCCCAGCATTTT. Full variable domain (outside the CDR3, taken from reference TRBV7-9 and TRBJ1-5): DTGVSQNPRHKITKRGQNVTFRCDPISEHNRLYWYRQTLGQGPEFLTYFQNEAQLEKSRLLSDRFSAERPKGSFSTLEIQRTEQGDSAMYLCASTPIGRGREQPQHFGDGTRLSIL.